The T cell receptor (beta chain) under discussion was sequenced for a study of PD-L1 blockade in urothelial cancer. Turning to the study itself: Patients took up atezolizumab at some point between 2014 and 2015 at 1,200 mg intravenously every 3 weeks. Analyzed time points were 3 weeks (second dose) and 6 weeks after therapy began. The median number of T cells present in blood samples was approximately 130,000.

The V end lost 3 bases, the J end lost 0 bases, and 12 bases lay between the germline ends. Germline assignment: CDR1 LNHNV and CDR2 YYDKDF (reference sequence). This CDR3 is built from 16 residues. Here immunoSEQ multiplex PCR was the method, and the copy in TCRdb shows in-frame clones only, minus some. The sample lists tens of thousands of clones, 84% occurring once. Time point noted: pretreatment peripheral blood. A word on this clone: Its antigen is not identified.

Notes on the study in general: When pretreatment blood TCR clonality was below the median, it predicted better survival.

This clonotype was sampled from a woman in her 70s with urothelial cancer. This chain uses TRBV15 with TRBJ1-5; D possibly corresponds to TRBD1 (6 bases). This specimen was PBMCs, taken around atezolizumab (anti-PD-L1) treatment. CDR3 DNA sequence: TGTGCCACCAGCAGCCCGACAGGCCGTAGCAATCAGCCCCAGCATTTT. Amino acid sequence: CATSSPTGRSNQPQHF.